This entry lists 32 T cell receptor beta chains sequenced from one sample in a study of spatial heterogeneity in lung cancer. As to time point: sample taken at primary tumor resection. The study sequenced unsorted whole RNA from tumor, nontumor lung or frozen PBMC. TCRdb reanalysed the 5' RACE reads using MiXCR and keeps one entry per CDR3 protein. The table includes about 30,000 distinct CDR3 sequences, 7.5% to 10% detected once. The sample here was PBMCs, taken at surgery. The receptors come from a female donor with early-stage non-small cell lung cancer.

There are many counts of this clonotype. This sequence joins TRBV7-2 and TRBJ2-5; D unclear. The CDR3 has 14 amino acids. The ends were cut back, 1 base at V and 4 bases at J, with 10 bases in the middle. Germline V gene sequence: CDR1 SGHTA, CDR2 FQGNSA. This chain's CDR3 is CASSLVRVIETQYF. CDR3 in DNA: TGTGCCAGCAGCTTAGTCCGGGTAATAGAGACCCAGTACTTC.

The chain recombines TRBV30 with TRBJ1-4, with D hard to call. V was shortened by 2 bases and J by 8 bases, with 24 bases between the two germline ends. CDR3 length: 17 residues. Germline loops: CDR1 GTSNPN, CDR2 SVGIG (reference sequence). This chain's CDR3 is CAWSRYRADTLDEKLFF. The CDR3 nucleotides read TGTGCCTGGAGTAGGTATAGGGCCGACACTCTCGACGAAAAACTGTTTTTT.

This clonotype appeared a few times. The chain employs TRBV24-1 and TRBJ1-5, with D possibly TRBD1 on 5 matching bases. V shed 0 bases and J shed 7 bases, with 9 bases lying between them. The germline gives CDR1 KGHDR, CDR2 SFDVKD. CDR3 length equals 14 residues. CDR3 in DNA: TGTGCCACCAGTGATTTGAACGGGGCCCAGCCCCAGCATTTT. Translation: CATSDLNGAQPQHF.

This clonotype was seen ten or more times. The genes are TRBV7-2 and TRBJ2-3, with 9 bases identical to TRBD2. Germline CDR1 reads SGHTA; CDR2 reads FQGNSA. Unmatched junction bases numbered 4, after V lost 3 bases and J lost 3 bases. CDR3 size: 15 residues. Here the CDR3 reads CASSFRLAETDTQYF. The CDR3, as DNA: TGTGCCAGCAGCTTCCGACTAGCGGAGACAGATACGCAGTATTTT. Filled out from reference TRBV7-2 and TRBJ2-3, the complete variable domain reads GAGVSQSPSNKVTEKGKDVELRCDPISGHTALYWYRQSLGQGLEFLIYFQGNSAPDKSGLPSDRFSAERTGGSVSTLTIQRTQQEDSAVYLCASSFRLAETDTQYFGPGTRLTVL.

This clonotype has at least ten counts. V usage is TRBV6-5 and J usage is TRBJ2-7, with TRBD1 identical over 9 bases. J was trimmed by 1 base and V by 6 bases; bases with no gene match: 4. The CDR3 spans 14 residues. Germline V gene lookup returns CDR1 MNHEY and CDR2 SVGAGI. CDR3 region: CASRWDRDSYEQYV. The CDR3, as DNA: TGTGCCAGCAGGTGGGACAGGGATTCCTACGAGCAGTACGTC.

This clonotype appeared a few times. The chain carries TRBV4-2 and TRBJ2-7; no reliable D call. This CDR3 is built from 15 residues. Trimming stripped 0 bases from V and 2 bases from J, with 11 bases between. CDR1 is LGHNA, CDR2 YNFKEQ, per germline. The DNA of the CDR3 is TGTGCCAGCAGCCAAGAAAGGTCGGGCCCCTACGAGCAGTACTTC. Protein sequence: CASSQERSGPYEQYF.

The CDR3 loop is CASSLLAGASTDTQYF. The CDR3 DNA follows: TGTGCCAGCAGCCTCCTAGCGGGCGCTAGCACAGATACGCAGTATTTT. The V and J genes are TRBV7-3 and TRBJ2-3; 8 bases agree with TRBD2. Unmatched junction bases numbered 7, after V lost 5 bases and J lost 0 bases. The V gene's germline CDR1 is SGHTA and CDR2 FQGTGA. The CDR3 is 16 residues long.

At least ten counts were recorded for this clonotype. The chain carries TRBV9 and TRBJ2-5; D is undetermined. Deletions cut 4 bases from V and 5 bases from J, with 12 bases between. The CDR3 consists of 13 residues. CDR1 and CDR2 from the germline V gene are SGDLS and YYNGEE. The CDR3 DNA reads as TGTGCCAGCAGCTTATCCCCGGAGGAGACCCAGTACTTC. Translation: CASSLSPEETQYF.

This chain uses TRBV11-2 with TRBJ1-6; no firm D call. The CDR3 has 14 residues. Germline loops: CDR1 SGHAT, CDR2 FQNNGV. V was cut by 4 bases and J by 9 bases, with 13 bases left in between. CDR3 in amino acids: CASSSRQTTSPLHF. The DNA for the CDR3 is TGTGCCAGCAGCTCGAGGCAGACGACTTCACCCCTCCACTTT. Complete variable domain (other parts from reference TRBV11-2 and TRBJ1-6): EAGVAQSPRYKIIEKRQSVAFWCNPISGHATLYWYQQILGQGPKLLIQFQNNGVVDDSQLPKDRFSAERLKGVDSTLKIQPAKLEDSAVYLCASSSRQTTSPLHFGNGTRLTVT.

This clonotype was found many times. The V and J genes are TRBV29-1 and TRBJ2-1; the D call may be TRBD1 or TRBD2 (6 bases each). This CDR3 region has 12 residues. V shed 4 bases and J shed 10 bases, with 14 bases lying between them. The germline gives CDR1 SQVTM, CDR2 ANQGSEA. CDR3 coding DNA: TGCAGCGTTGTTTGGGGGGCGGGGGAGCAGTTCTTC. This translates into CSVVWGAGEQFF.

This clonotype was seen many times. This sequence joins TRBV12-3 or TRBV12-4 and TRBJ1-5; no reliable D call. V was shortened by 6 bases and J by 5 bases, with 11 bases between the two germline ends. The CDR3 runs to 13 residues. CDR3 amino acids: CASSRGLDQPQHF. CDR3 nucleotide sequence: TGTGCCAGCAGCCGAGGACTGGATCAGCCCCAGCATTTT.

This clonotype turned up a few times. This chain links TRBV5-1 with TRBJ2-1, with unresolved D. From germline, CDR1 is SGHRS and CDR2 YFSETQ. The CDR3 covers 15 residues. Trimming pared 0 bases from V and 0 bases from J, leaving 7 bases between. Here the CDR3 reads CASSLDADSYNEQFF. Here the CDR3 DNA reads TGCGCCAGCAGCTTGGATGCAGACTCCTACAATGAGCAGTTCTTC.

This clonotype was seen more than once but under ten times. This sequence joins TRBV11-3 and TRBJ1-4; TRBD1 matches at 7 bases. Germline assignment: CDR1 SGHNT and CDR2 YENEEA. The V gene end was trimmed by 5 bases and the J gene end by 13 bases; junction bases not matched to a gene: 7. The CDR3 has 12 amino acids. CDR3 residues: CASSRSRGRLFF. Written as DNA, the CDR3 is TGTGCCAGCAGCCGAAGCAGGGGGAGACTGTTTTTT. The full variable domain, rest sourced from reference TRBV11-3 and TRBJ1-4, is EAGVVQSPRYKIIEKKQPVAFWCNPISGHNTLYWYLQNLGQGPELLIRYENEEAVDDSQLPKDRFSAERLKGVDSTLKIQPAELGDSAVYLCASSRSRGRLFFGSGTQLSVL.

The V and J genes are TRBV7-9 and TRBJ1-4; no reliable D call. This CDR3 is 14 amino acids long. CDR1 is SEHNR, CDR2 FQNEAQ, per germline (reference sequence). Trimming removed 0 bases at V and 0 bases at J, with 2 bases between. The DNA of the CDR3 is TGTGCCAGCAGCTTAGCAGCAACTAATGAAAAACTGTTTTTT. Translated: CASSLAATNEKLFF.

Many counts were recorded for this clonotype. CDR3 in amino acids: CASSQFGQRYV. The DNA of the CDR3 is TGCGCCAGCAGTCAATTCGGACAGCGGTACGTC. This chain joins TRBV23-1 and TRBJ2-7; D possibly corresponds to TRBD1 (6 bases). TRBV23-1 is identified as an open reading frame with a role that is uncertain. The CDR3 totals 11 residues. V gave up 1 base and J gave up 12 bases, with 10 bases separating them.

This clonotype was counted many times. The J gene is TRBJ2-5, the V gene TRBV7-2, with 8 nucleotides matching TRBD1. V was clipped by 3 bases and J by 6 bases; unmatched bases: 3. The germline V gene encodes CDR1 SGHTA and CDR2 FQGNSA. The CDR3 runs to 13 residues. CDR3 protein: CASSFGTGKTQYF. The CDR3 region has the DNA TGTGCCAGCAGCTTTGGGACAGGAAAGACCCAGTACTTC.

The V gene is TRBV6-1, the J gene TRBJ1-1; 7 bases line up with TRBD1. Germline CDR1 is MNHNS and CDR2 is SASEGT. The CDR3 totals 15 residues. With 2 bases clipped from V and 4 bases from J, the junction kept 7 bases outside the gene matches. CDR3 residues: CASSEWGQLRTEAFF. The DNA for the CDR3 is TGTGCCAGCAGTGAATGGGGACAGCTTCGCACTGAAGCTTTCTTT.

This clonotype was observed a few times. The chain uses TRBV6-1 and TRBJ1-6; D not resolved. Trimming pared 6 bases from V and 9 bases from J, leaving 18 bases between. This CDR3 has 15 residues. The germline V gene has CDR1 MNHNS and CDR2 SASEGT. The CDR3 region has the DNA TGTGCCAGCAGGCCCCCAGGACGTACTGCTTCACCCCTCCACTTT. Its protein is CASRPPGRTASPLHF.

This clonotype was picked up many times. The chain carries TRBV4-2 and TRBJ2-1; D call uncertain. Trimming pared 7 bases from V and 0 bases from J, leaving 16 bases between. Germline V gives CDR1 LGHNA, CDR2 YNFKEQ. CDR3 length: 16 residues. CDR3 nucleotide sequence: TGTGCCAGCATCATGTCGGCGGCTGGCTCCTACAATGAGCAGTTCTTC. Its protein product is CASIMSAAGSYNEQFF.

This clonotype showed up just a few times. The chain couples TRBV6-5 to TRBJ2-7, with TRBD1 matching 10 bases. Germline V lookup: CDR1 MNHEY, CDR2 SVGAGI. The trim removed 5 bases at V and 2 bases at J, leaving 3 bases unmatched. The CDR3 runs 14 residues. CDR3 DNA sequence: TGTGCCAGCAGTCTGGGACAGGGGACCTACGAGCAGTACGTC. Protein sequence: CASSLGQGTYEQYV.

The chain uses TRBV2 and TRBJ2-2; D unresolved. Germline V gene lookup returns CDR1 SNHLY and CDR2 FYNNEI. V lost 3 bases, J lost 0 bases, and 8 bases lay in between. This CDR3 comprises 15 residues. CDR3: CASSESWPNTGELFF. In DNA form, the CDR3 reads TGTGCCAGCAGTGAGAGCTGGCCGAACACCGGGGAGCTGTTTTTT.

The chain uses TRBV6-4 and TRBJ1-4, with 8 bases fitting TRBD1. Germline V gene data show CDR1 as MRHNA and CDR2 as SNTAGT. The CDR3 is made up of 15 amino acids. The trim removed 6 bases at V and 4 bases at J, leaving 7 bases unmatched. The CDR3 sequence is CASSPRDRSNEKLFF. DNA of the CDR3: TGTGCCAGCAGCCCAAGGGACAGGAGTAATGAAAAACTGTTTTTT.

The rearrangement links TRBV7-3 to TRBJ1-6; tentatively, D is TRBD1 (6 bases). The CDR3 spans 15 residues. From germline, CDR1 is SGHTA and CDR2 FQGTGA. The V and J ends lost 2 bases and 7 bases respectively, with 12 bases between them. The CDR3 nucleotides are TGTGCCAGCAGCTTATCTCCGGGGGCGAATTCACCCCTCCACTTT. It translates to CASSLSPGANSPLHF.

This clonotype has at least ten counts. The chain employs TRBV28 and TRBJ1-2; TRBD1 matches at 7 bases. V was pared by 6 bases and J by 11 bases, with 6 bases of the junction left unmatched. The CDR3 is 11 amino acids. The germline V gene encodes CDR1 MDHEN and CDR2 SYDVKM. The DNA of the CDR3 is TGTGCCAGCAGGACAGGGTGGACTTACACCTTC. Protein: CASRTGWTYTF.

This clonotype showed up many times. The V call is TRBV24-1, the J call TRBJ2-3, with 8 positions matching TRBD2. The CDR3 is 15 amino acids. Germline CDR1 and CDR2: KGHDR and SFDVKD. V lost 3 bases to trimming and J lost 2 bases; unmatched junction nucleotides: 3. In DNA, the CDR3 is TGTGCCACCAGTGATACGGGAGGGCTCACAGATACGCAGTATTTT. Protein product: CATSDTGGLTDTQYF.

This clonotype was counted ten times or more. The rearrangement links TRBV7-8 to TRBJ2-1; possible D gene TRBD2, 6 bases. CDR1 is SGHVS and CDR2 is FQNEAQ in the germline V gene. The CDR3 has 16 residues. Between the trimmed V and J ends, which lost 5 bases and 5 bases, there was a span of 19 bases. The CDR3 protein is CASSPKRRVADNEQFF. The DNA of the CDR3 is TGTGCCAGCAGCCCTAAGAGGAGGGTCGCCGACAATGAGCAGTTCTTC. Using reference TRBV7-8 and TRBJ2-1 for the parts outside the CDR3, the full variable domain is GAGVSQSPRYKVAKRGQDVALRCDPISGHVSLFWYQQALGQGPEFLTYFQNEAQLDKSGLPSDRFFAERPEGSVSTLKIQRTQQEDSAVYLCASSPKRRVADNEQFFGPGTRLTVL.

This clonotype was seen ten or more times. The chain couples TRBV11-1 to TRBJ2-1; D is undetermined. The CDR3 has 13 amino acids. Germline-derived CDR1 and CDR2 are SGHAT and FQDESV (reference sequence). V lost 11 bases, J lost 4 bases, and 15 bases lay in between. This chain's CDR3 is CASSGQIYNEQFF. The CDR3 DNA sequence: TGTGCCTCCTCTGGTCAGATATACAATGAGCAGTTCTTC.

The genes are TRBV29-1 and TRBJ1-1, with D hard to call. This CDR3 contains 12 residues. The germline V gene has CDR1 SQVTM and CDR2 ANQGSEA. V shed 4 bases and J shed 1 base, with 7 bases lying between them. As DNA, the CDR3 is TGCAGCGTTGGTCGCGGGAACACTGAAGCTTTCTTT. This gives the protein CSVGRGNTEAFF.

This clonotype was observed many times. The genes are TRBV29-1 and TRBJ1-1; D is perhaps TRBD1 (6 bases). Per germline, CDR1 SQVTM and CDR2 ANQGSEA. Trimming stripped 7 bases from V and 6 bases from J, with 21 bases between. There are 14 residues in the CDR3. CDR3 nucleotide sequence: TGCAGCGGACAGGAGGGTACTCTGAGCGCTGAAGCTTTCTTT. This encodes CSGQEGTLSAEAFF.

This clonotype occurred many times. The chain employs TRBV7-3 and TRBJ2-1; tentative D call: TRBD1 (5 bases). Germline CDR1 is SGHTA and CDR2 is FQGTGA. The V end lost 3 bases, the J end lost 4 bases, and 13 bases lay between the germline ends. There are 15 residues in the CDR3. The CDR3 nucleotides read TGTGCCAGCAGCTTGACTCACGACAGTTACAATGAGCAGTTCTTC. It yields the protein CASSLTHDSYNEQFF. The variable domain in full, completed from reference TRBV7-3 and TRBJ2-1, reads GAGVSQTPSNKVTEKGKYVELRCDPISGHTALYWYRQSLGQGPEFLIYFQGTGAADDSGLPNDRFFAVRPEGSVSTLKIQRTERGDSAVYLCASSLTHDSYNEQFFGPGTRLTVL.

This clonotype has ten or more counts. The genes are TRBV7-2 and TRBJ1-2; D gene unclear. Germline CDR1 is SGHTA and CDR2 is FQGNSA. CDR3 length: 17 residues. Trimming left V 0 bases short and J 3 bases short, with 17 bases between. In DNA form, the CDR3 reads TGTGCCAGCAGCTTAGCGAGGTGGGGTACAGAGGACTATGGCTACACCTTC. Translation gives CASSLARWGTEDYGYTF.

This clonotype was counted many times. This CDR3 reads CASRRAGASYNEQFF. The CDR3 nucleotides read TGTGCCAGCAGGCGAGCGGGAGCCTCCTACAATGAGCAGTTCTTC. This rearrangement joins TRBV3-1 to TRBJ2-1, with 8 bases lining up with TRBD2. After removal of 6 bases from V and 0 bases from J, the junction contained 4 bases not matched to a gene. The CDR3 runs 15 residues. Germline V gene data show CDR1 as LGHDT and CDR2 as YNNKEL (reference sequence).